The 4 T cell receptor beta chains in this list originate from one sample, sequenced in a study of cytomegalovirus exposure and HLA in healthy donors. PCR primers comprised 60 Vbeta and 13 Jbeta primers. Clones were sequenced by immunoSEQ multiplex PCR, and TCRdb holds only the in-frame ones, with some missing. The sample includes about 140,000 clones, around 80% of them seen just once. The material sequenced was PBMCs. The receptors shown here come from a female donor in good health and CMV-seronegative.

The V and J genes are TRBV9 and TRBJ1-3, with 7 bases matching TRBD1. V trimming: 3 bases; J trimming: 1 base; junction bases outside the gene matches: 7. Germline CDR1 and CDR2: SGDLS and YYNGEE. The CDR3 contains 16 residues. The CDR3 DNA is TGTGCCAGCAGCGCCGAGGCAGGGGGGTCTGGAAACACCATATATTTT. Translating it yields CASSAEAGGSGNTIYF.

The gene calls are TRBV2 and TRBJ1-2; possible D gene TRBD1, 5 bases. Germline assignment: CDR1 SNHLY and CDR2 FYNNEI. This CDR3 is built from 12 residues. V was clipped by 6 bases and J by 8 bases, with 13 bases between them. CDR3 nucleotides: TGTGCCAGCAGGGAGGGGTATGAGGGCTACACCTTC. Its protein is CASREGYEGYTF.

The CDR3 DNA reads TGTGCCAGCAGCTCTCGACTAGGGAATACGCAGTATTTT. It yields the protein CASSSRLGNTQYF. The chain has TRBV7-6 and TRBJ2-3, with D perhaps TRBD2 (6 bases). V was cut by 4 bases and J by 7 bases, with 12 bases left in between. The CDR3 is made up of 13 amino acids. Germline assignment: CDR1 SGHVS and CDR2 FNYEAQ.

This chain joins TRBV18 and TRBJ1-1, with 9 bases matching TRBD1. Losses at the gene ends were 4 bases for V and 7 bases for J; bases not matched to a gene: 7. CDR1 is KGHSH and CDR2 is LQKENI in the germline V gene. This CDR3 contains 14 residues. The CDR3 protein is CASSRPGQGDEAFF. The CDR3 nucleotides are TGTGCCAGCTCACGTCCGGGACAGGGCGATGAAGCTTTCTTT.